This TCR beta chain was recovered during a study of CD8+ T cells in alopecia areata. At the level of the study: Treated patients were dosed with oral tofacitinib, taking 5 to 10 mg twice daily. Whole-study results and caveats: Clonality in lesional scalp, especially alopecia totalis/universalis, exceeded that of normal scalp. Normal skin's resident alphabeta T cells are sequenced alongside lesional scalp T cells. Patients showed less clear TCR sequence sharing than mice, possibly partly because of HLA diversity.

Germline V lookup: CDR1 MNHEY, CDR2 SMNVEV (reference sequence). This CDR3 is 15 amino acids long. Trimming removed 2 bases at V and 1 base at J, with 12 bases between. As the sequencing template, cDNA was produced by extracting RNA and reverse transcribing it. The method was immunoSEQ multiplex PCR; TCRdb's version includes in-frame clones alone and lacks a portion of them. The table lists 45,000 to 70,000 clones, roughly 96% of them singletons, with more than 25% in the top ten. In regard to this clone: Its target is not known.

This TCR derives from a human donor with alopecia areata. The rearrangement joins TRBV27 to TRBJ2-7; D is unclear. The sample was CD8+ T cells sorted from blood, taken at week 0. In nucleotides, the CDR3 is TGTGCCAGCAGTTTAAATGGGGTCGGATCCTACGAGCAGTACTTC. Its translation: CASSLNGVGSYEQYF.